The sequence of this T cell receptor (beta chain) was determined in a study of Ad26.COV2.S vaccination and SARS-CoV-2 variants. Study-wide background: Doses of Ad26.COV2.S were injected into muscle once or twice, 56 days apart.

Assay: immunoSEQ multiplex PCR; the TCRdb copy retains only in-frame clones and omits some. Of about 480,000 clones in the sample, about 83% were seen once. Specified treatment: 15 to 20 received Ad26.COV2.S at low or high dose, single or two shots; roughly five received placebo; per-sample allocation not given. The samples were gathered on day 63 after the first injection of vaccine or placebo. Vaccination employed an Ad26 vector expressing the Wuhan-strain SARS-CoV-2 spike. Germline CDR1 reads SGHRS; CDR2 reads YFSETQ. V shed 2 bases and J shed 9 bases, with 12 bases lying between them. The CDR3 has 13 amino acids.

The genes are TRBV5-1 and TRBJ2-1, with D perhaps TRBD2 (6 bases). The TCR comes from a person between 18 and 59 years old who received the Ad26.COV2.S COVID-19 vaccine or a placebo. Sequencing used peripheral blood, obtained in a trial of Ad26.COV2.S vaccine versus placebo. The CDR3 DNA is TGCGCCAGCAGCTTACGGGAGAGGGGTGAGCAGTTCTTC. This sequence encodes CASSLRERGEQFF.